This T cell receptor beta chain comes out of a study of cytomegalovirus exposure and HLA in healthy donors. General study results and limits: Reportedly, diagnosis of cytomegalovirus status by the classifier showed high specificity and sensitivity.

CDR1 and CDR2 (germline): SGHKS, YYEKEE (reference sequence). V dropped 4 bases and J dropped 1; count of bases not matched to a gene: 7. The CDR3 totals 15 residues. A word on this clone: The antigen remains unidentified.

PCR used 60 Vbeta primers and 13 Jbeta primers. Data came from immunoSEQ multiplex PCR; TCRdb stores just in-frame clones and leaves some out. Here the sample spans 150,000 to 200,000 clones, 70% to 80% being singletons. The chain employs TRBV5-5 and TRBJ1-1; the match to TRBD1 covers 7 bases. The receptor was isolated from a woman in her twenties or thirties in good health and CMV-seropositive. The sample consisted of PBMCs. The CDR3 spells CASSPHGTANTEAFF. The CDR3 nucleotides are TGTGCCAGCAGCCCCCATGGGACAGCGAACACTGAAGCTTTCTTT.